Shown below are 23 T cell receptor beta chains from a single sample sequenced in a study of T cell repertoires in cytomegalovirus infection. TCRdb analysed the reads with MiXCR anew, one entry per CDR3 protein. Of about 920,000 distinct CDR3 sequences in the sample, about a third were seen once. Which antigens these TCRs recognize remains unknown. Sequenced material: cultured CD8+ T cells from PBMCs, taken from culture after CMV antigen stimulation. The origin of the receptors is a human donor in good health (CMV status not recorded). Some clones in this sample may be carry-over from other donors' samples.

The chain joins TRBV6-5 to TRBJ2-1, with a tentative D call TRBD2 (5 bases). V was cut by 3 bases and J by 6 bases, with 18 bases left in between. Germline V gives CDR1 MNHEY, CDR2 SVGAGI. The CDR3 covers 16 residues. CDR3 nucleotide sequence: TGTGCCAGCAGTTATATGGTACCAGCGGTGGTCAATGAGCAGTTCTTC. Residues: CASSYMVPAVVNEQFF.

There are many counts of this clonotype. The chain uses TRBV6-6 and TRBJ2-6, with unresolved D. This CDR3 contains 14 residues. Germline values: CDR1 MNHNY, CDR2 SVGAGI (reference sequence). V shed 1 base and J shed 1 base, with 2 bases lying between them. The CDR3 loop reads CASSYYSGANVLTF. The CDR3 DNA reads TGTGCCAGCAGTTACTATTCTGGGGCCAACGTCCTGACTTTC.

The sample holds a few counts of this clonotype. The V and J genes are TRBV12-3 or TRBV12-4 and TRBJ1-2; TRBD1 is a possible D gene (6 bases). The CDR3 runs 12 residues. V lost 7 bases to trimming and J lost 8 bases, with 14 bases between them. The CDR3: CASILGGLGYTF. The CDR3 coding sequence is TGTGCCAGCATACTCGGGGGCTTGGGCTACACCTTC.

This clonotype was found a few times. The chain recombines TRBV6-1 with TRBJ2-7; D unresolved. Trimming stripped 0 bases from V and 3 bases from J, with 12 bases between. There are 15 residues in the CDR3. CDR1 MNHNS and CDR2 SASEGT come from the germline V gene. The CDR3 loop is CASSEASYGHYEQYV. The CDR3 bases are TGTGCCAGCAGTGAAGCGTCGTATGGGCACTACGAGCAGTACGTC.

This clonotype was seen a single time. This chain uses TRBV20-1 with TRBJ2-1; 9 positions match TRBD1. V gave up 0 bases and J gave up 4 bases; unmatched junction bases: 7. Germline V gene sequence: CDR1 DFQATT, CDR2 SNEGSKA (reference sequence). The CDR3 contains 16 residues. The CDR3 here is CSARDTGTGHYNEQFF. DNA for the CDR3: TGCAGTGCTAGAGACACCGGGACAGGGCATTACAATGAGCAGTTCTTC.

This clonotype was seen once. This rearrangement joins TRBV27 to TRBJ1-2; 9 positions agree with TRBD1. Germline values: CDR1 MNHEY, CDR2 SMNVEV (reference sequence). CDR3 size: 16 residues. Trimming took 6 bases from V and 8 from J; bases not matched to a gene: 16. This chain's CDR3 is CASRLGTGNNLWGYTF. CDR3 DNA sequence: TGTGCCAGCAGGCTTGGGACAGGGAATAATCTTTGGGGCTACACCTTC.

The CDR3 here is CAAWAGGRNEQFF. The CDR3 DNA sequence: TGTGCCGCCTGGGCAGGGGGGCGCAATGAGCAGTTCTTC. This chain links TRBV10-3 with TRBJ2-1, with D maybe TRBD1 (7 bases). Germline lookup yields CDR1 ENHRY and CDR2 SYGVKD. CDR3 length equals 13 residues. V was clipped by 11 bases and J by 6 bases, with 17 bases between them.

This clonotype was observed a few times. The gene calls are TRBV4-3 and TRBJ2-1; D perhaps matches TRBD2 (5 bases). Trimming cost V 0 bases and J 0 bases, with 9 bases left between them. CDR3 length equals 16 residues. CDR1 LGHNA and CDR2 YSLEER come from the germline V gene. CDR3 residues: CASSQEVAPSYNEQFF. The CDR3 nucleotides read TGCGCCAGCAGCCAAGAAGTAGCGCCCTCCTACAATGAGCAGTTCTTC.

The chain combines TRBV18 with TRBJ2-7, with 9 bases that match TRBD1. V lost 3 bases, J lost 5 bases, and 5 bases stayed unmatched. Per the germline V gene, CDR1 is KGHSH and CDR2 is LQKENI. This CDR3 is built from 14 residues. The CDR3 nucleotides are TGTGCCAGCTCACCGAGGACAGGGGAAGACGAGCAGTACTTC. This codes for CASSPRTGEDEQYF.

V and J are TRBV11-2 and TRBJ1-2, with D unclear. Trimming took 9 bases from V and 7 from J, leaving 27 bases between them. This CDR3 contains 16 residues. CDR1 is SGHAT and CDR2 is FQNNGV in the germline V gene. This CDR3 is CASSLQGRGGLAGYTF. Written as DNA, the CDR3 is TGTGCCAGTAGCCTTCAAGGGCGGGGAGGACTTGCTGGCTACACCTTC.

This chain connects TRBV4-3 to TRBJ1-5; D call uncertain. V was shortened by 1 base and J by 6 bases, with 7 bases between the two germline ends. This CDR3 spans 13 amino acids. Germline V gives CDR1 LGHNA, CDR2 YSLEER. The CDR3 reads CASSQVQSQPQHF. CDR3 nucleotides: TGCGCCAGCAGCCAAGTGCAGAGTCAGCCCCAGCATTTT.

This clonotype appeared a few times. This rearrangement joins TRBV11-3 to TRBJ2-5, with 8 positions matching TRBD1. Unmatched junction bases numbered 10, after V lost 5 bases and J lost 2 bases. Germline V lookup: CDR1 SGHNT, CDR2 YENEEA. CDR3 length equals 16 residues. Here the CDR3 reads CASSGKTGAEQETQYF. Here the CDR3 DNA reads TGTGCCAGCAGCGGCAAGACAGGGGCAGAACAAGAGACCCAGTACTTC.

J is TRBJ1-6 and V is TRBV27; D gene uncertain. CDR3 length: 14 residues. Trimming cost V 8 bases and J 6 bases, with 14 bases left between them. The V gene's germline CDR1 is MNHEY and CDR2 SMNVEV (reference sequence). The CDR3 DNA is TGTGCCAGCGGACGCGGGGATTTTAATTCACCCCTCCACTTT. Translating gives CASGRGDFNSPLHF.

This clonotype was detected ten times or more. The chain combines TRBV7-2 with TRBJ2-1, with D hard to call. The CDR3 has 11 residues. Germline V lookup: CDR1 SGHTA, CDR2 FQGNSA. V dropped 1 base and J dropped 9 bases, with 4 bases sitting between them. The CDR3 is CASSLGSEQFF. The CDR3 DNA is TGTGCCAGCAGCTTAGGGAGTGAGCAGTTCTTC.

This clonotype has only a few counts. The J gene is TRBJ1-2, the V gene TRBV12-3 or TRBV12-4; 8 positions agree with TRBD1. J gave up 4 bases and V 6 bases, and 13 bases lay outside the gene matches. The CDR3 consists of 16 residues. The CDR3 DNA reads TGTGCCAGCAGAGGGGCGACAGGGGTAAACAGCTATGGCTACACCTTC. This codes for CASRGATGVNSYGYTF.

The table lists this clonotype with a few counts. This chain links TRBV6-1 with TRBJ1-1; 11 nucleotides match TRBD1. V lost 5 bases and J lost 5; bases outside the gene matches: 4. The CDR3 is 14 residues long. Germline values: CDR1 MNHNS, CDR2 SASEGT. As DNA, the CDR3 is TGTGCCAGCAGTTGGGACAGGGGGGGGACTGAAGCTTTCTTT. This sequence encodes CASSWDRGGTEAFF.

V and J are TRBV7-2 and TRBJ2-5, with D possibly called TRBD1 or TRBD2 (5 bases each). This CDR3 comprises 16 residues. The V end lost 4 bases, the J end lost 0 bases, and 15 bases lay between the germline ends. Germline CDR1 reads SGHTA; CDR2 reads FQGNSA. This chain's CDR3 is CASSSTRGRYQETQYF. DNA for the CDR3: TGTGCCAGCAGCTCTACGAGGGGTCGGTACCAAGAGACCCAGTACTTC. The variable domain in full, with the rest retrieved from reference TRBV7-2 and TRBJ2-5, is GAGVSQSPSNKVTEKGKDVELRCDPISGHTALYWYRQSLGQGLEFLIYFQGNSAPDKSGLPSDRFSAERTGGSVSTLTIQRTQQEDSAVYLCASSSTRGRYQETQYFGPGTRLLVL.

This clonotype was counted a few times. The chain has TRBV6-2 or TRBV6-3 and TRBJ1-6, with D hard to call. V was clipped by 6 bases and J by 8 bases, with 14 bases between them. Germline loops: CDR1 MNHEY, CDR2 SVGEGT. CDR3 length: 14 residues. The CDR3 region has the DNA TGTGCCAGCAGCCCCGGGTCAGAGGATTCACCCCTCCACTTT. Residues: CASSPGSEDSPLHF.

V and J are TRBV7-8 and TRBJ2-1; D not resolved. The V end was cut by 0 bases, the J end by 8 bases, with 8 bases between. The CDR3 consists of 13 residues. Germline V lookup: CDR1 SGHVS, CDR2 FQNEAQ. As DNA, the CDR3 is TGTGCCAGCAGCTTAGCCGACCAAGATGAGCAGTTCTTC. Translated, it gives CASSLADQDEQFF.

This clonotype was found a few times. An end of the junction differs from the germline gene, which may be a read error. The V call is TRBV7-6, the J call TRBJ2-3; 9 bases are shared with TRBD1. This CDR3 comprises 16 residues. Germline loops: CDR1 SGHVS, CDR2 FNYEAQ. DNA for the CDR3: TGTGCTAGCAGCCTCGGACAGGGGCGAGGCACAGATACGCAGTATTTT. Encoded protein: CASSLGQGRGTDTQYF. The full variable domain, with the rest looked up from reference TRBV7-6 and TRBJ2-3, is GAGVSQSPRYKVTKRGQDVALRCDPISGHVSLYWYRQALGQGPEFLTYFNYEAQQDKSGLPNDRFSAERPEGSISTLTIQRTEQRDSAMYRCASSLGQGRGTDTQYFGPGTRLTVL.

This chain links TRBV2 with TRBJ1-2; D possibly corresponds to TRBD1 (6 bases). The CDR3 has 14 residues. The V gene's germline CDR1 is SNHLY and CDR2 FYNNEI. The V end was cut by 4 bases, the J end by 7 bases, with 16 bases between. The CDR3 spells CASSGDTGSSGYTF. The CDR3 nucleotides read TGTGCCAGCAGTGGGGACACCGGATCAAGTGGCTACACCTTC.

This clonotype was found a few times. The J gene is TRBJ2-1, the V gene TRBV6-1; D uncertain. The germline V gene has CDR1 MNHNS and CDR2 SASEGT. Trimming left V 6 bases short and J 2 bases short, with 8 bases between. CDR3 length: 13 residues. The CDR3 coding sequence is TGTGCCAGCAGCTGGAACCCCTACAATGAGCAGTTCTTC. Translation gives CASSWNPYNEQFF.

The rearrangement joins TRBV5-1 to TRBJ2-1; 9 bases are shared with TRBD2. The germline V gene has CDR1 SGHRS and CDR2 YFSETQ. The CDR3 has 15 amino acids. V lost 4 bases to trimming and J lost 10 bases; unmatched junction nucleotides: 12. As DNA, the CDR3 is TGCGCCAGCAGCCCCGCCGGCGGGGGGGCCCGGGAGCAGTTCTTC. As protein: CASSPAGGGAREQFF.